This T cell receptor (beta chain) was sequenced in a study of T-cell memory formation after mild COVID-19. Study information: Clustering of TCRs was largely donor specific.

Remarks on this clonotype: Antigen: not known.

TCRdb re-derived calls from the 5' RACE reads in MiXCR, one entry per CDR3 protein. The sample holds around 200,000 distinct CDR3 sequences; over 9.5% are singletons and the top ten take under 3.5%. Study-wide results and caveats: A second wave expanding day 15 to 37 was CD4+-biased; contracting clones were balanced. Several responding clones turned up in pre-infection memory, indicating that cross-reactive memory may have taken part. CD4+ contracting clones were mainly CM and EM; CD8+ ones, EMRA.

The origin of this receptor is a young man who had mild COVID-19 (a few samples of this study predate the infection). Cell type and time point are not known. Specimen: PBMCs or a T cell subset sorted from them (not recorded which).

CDR3 region: CASSPRRRAYEQYF. The CDR3 region has the DNA TGTGCCAGCAGCCCAAGGCGCCGGGCCTACGAGCAGTACTTC. This chain links TRBV11-2 with TRBJ2-7; no definite D call. V lost 5 bases, J lost 2 bases, and 13 bases lay in between. There are 14 residues in the CDR3. CDR1 SGHAT and CDR2 FQNNGV come from the germline V gene. Looking up the rest from reference TRBV11-2 and TRBJ2-7 gives the full variable domain: EAGVAQSPRYKIIEKRQSVAFWCNPISGHATLYWYQQILGQGPKLLIQFQNNGVVDDSQLPKDRFSAERLKGVDSTLKIQPAKLEDSAVYLCASSPRRRAYEQYFGPGTRLTVT.